The entry that follows covers one TCR beta chain sequence. Its target is unknown. This record belongs to a study of T cell therapy after organ transplantation. This table comes from immunoSEQ multiplex PCR, and its TCRdb copy is limited to in-frame clones, with some not included. The sample shows approximately 52,000 clones, 94% of them seen only once. Regarding the study as a whole: Confounding by concurrent antirejection or antiviral medications was not assessed. Reconstitution after therapy seemingly combined transferred and product-undetected endogenous clonotypes. Lower pretherapy CD8 clonality went with larger post-therapy fold change. Nonresponders had marked pretherapy clonal expansions and little post-therapy change.

This TCR came from a human patient who had received a solid organ transplant and had CMV disease. Sample: CD8+ T cells from blood, taken before autologous CMV-specific T cell therapy.

Here the CDR3 DNA reads TGTGCCAGCAGTGCAGGCTCCTACGAGCAGTACTTC. Protein sequence: CASSAGSYEQYF. The V and J genes are TRBV9 and TRBJ2-7, with D uncertain. The CDR3 contains 12 residues. Germline values: CDR1 SGDLS, CDR2 YYNGEE. Trimming stripped 5 bases from V and 0 bases from J, with 6 bases between.